The 16 T cell receptor beta chains reported below all come from one sample, sequenced in a study of beta chain features in type 1 diabetes. The authors reverse transcribed all of the isolated RNA, so sequencing captured expressed TCRB transcripts. Data came from immunoSEQ multiplex PCR; TCRdb stores just in-frame clones and leaves some out. The sample carries about 230,000 clones, 7.5% to 10% recorded once. The sample taken for sequencing was naive CD4+ T cells from blood. All receptors derive from a woman between 18 and 29 years old in good health.

This clone appeared a few times. The chain carries TRBV11-1 and TRBJ2-7; a possible D gene is TRBD1 (5 bases). With 4 bases removed from V and 0 bases from J, the gap between germline ends came to 10 bases. The germline V gene has CDR1 SGHAT and CDR2 FQDESV (reference sequence). The length of the CDR3 is 14 residues. The CDR3 here is CASSSRQSSYEQYF. Here the CDR3 DNA reads TGTGCCAGCAGCTCGCGACAGAGCTCCTACGAGCAGTACTTC.

For the CDR3, the DNA is TGTGCCATCAGCGCTAGCGGGGTCACCGCTAGCACAGATACGCAGTATTTT. Its translation is CAISASGVTASTDTQYF. The genes are TRBV10-3 and TRBJ2-3; 9 nucleotides match TRBD2. The CDR3 covers 17 residues. Germline lookup yields CDR1 ENHRY and CDR2 SYGVKD. With V trimmed by 6 bases and J by 0 bases, 10 bases remained unmatched.

There are a few counts of this clone. The chain couples TRBV7-9 to TRBJ1-1; 7 positions match TRBD1. Germline CDR1 is SEHNR and CDR2 is FQNEAQ (reference sequence). V was pared by 1 base and J by 5 bases, with 4 bases of the junction left unmatched. There are 14 residues in the CDR3. The CDR3 loop is CASSLDRGGTEAFF. The CDR3 coding sequence is TGTGCCAGCAGCTTAGACAGGGGAGGAACTGAAGCTTTCTTT.

In this sample, this clone turned up a few times. V and J are TRBV20-1 and TRBJ1-2, with 8 bases aligning to TRBD1. The V gene end was trimmed by 6 bases and the J gene end by 7 bases; junction bases not matched to a gene: 4. This CDR3 spans 11 amino acids. Germline-derived CDR1 and CDR2 are DFQATT and SNEGSKA (reference sequence). This chain's CDR3 is CSARTGLGYTF. The CDR3 DNA is TGCAGTGCCAGGACAGGGCTTGGCTACACCTTC.

This clone came up a few times. Written as DNA, the CDR3 is TGTGCCAGCAGCCCTAGACAGGGGCCCCGTGCGCAGTACTTC. Translated, it gives CASSPRQGPRAQYF. This chain joins TRBV5-5 and TRBJ2-7, with 8 bases lining up with TRBD1. J was trimmed by 9 bases and V by 4 bases; bases with no gene match: 12. This CDR3 spans 14 amino acids. CDR1 is SGHKS and CDR2 is YYEKEE in the germline V gene (reference sequence).

This clone was observed a few times. The rearrangement links TRBV11-2 to TRBJ2-1, with TRBD2 as a possible D gene (5 bases). The V end lost 1 base, the J end lost 5 bases, and 12 bases lay between the germline ends. Germline lookup yields CDR1 SGHAT and CDR2 FQNNGV. The CDR3 is made up of 15 amino acids. The CDR3 sequence is CASSLVWRLHNEQFF. CDR3 nucleotides: TGTGCCAGCAGCTTAGTCTGGAGGCTCCACAATGAGCAGTTCTTC. The whole variable domain, filled in from reference TRBV11-2 and TRBJ2-1, reads EAGVAQSPRYKIIEKRQSVAFWCNPISGHATLYWYQQILGQGPKLLIQFQNNGVVDDSQLPKDRFSAERLKGVDSTLKIQPAKLEDSAVYLCASSLVWRLHNEQFFGPGTRLTVL.

The chain joins TRBV5-1 to TRBJ2-5; TRBD2 might be the D (6 bases). The DNA end favors TRBJ2-7, so the J call may be wrong. Per the germline V gene, CDR1 is SGHRS and CDR2 is YFSETQ. The CDR3 is 18 residues long. This CDR3 reads CASRPEGRSIALLYEQYF. The CDR3 DNA reads TGCGCCAGCAGACCGGAGGGCCGGTCCATAGCCTTACTCTACGAGCAGTACTTC.

This clone was observed a handful of times. V and J are TRBV15 and TRBJ2-1, with TRBD1 matching over 8 bases. Losses at the gene ends were 6 bases for V and 5 bases for J; bases not matched to a gene: 6. In germline, CDR1 is LNHNV, CDR2 YYDKDF (reference sequence). The CDR3 extends over 14 amino acids. CDR3 nucleotides: TGTGCCACCAGAGGACAGGGCAACAACAATGAGCAGTTCTTC. Amino acids: CATRGQGNNNEQFF.

V usage is TRBV5-6 and J usage is TRBJ2-1; TRBD2 matches 8 bases. The CDR3 runs 17 residues. V was pared by 4 bases and J by 5 bases, with 14 bases of the junction left unmatched. Germline loops: CDR1 SGHDT, CDR2 YYEEEE. The CDR3 loop is CASSLERGRGSDNEQFF. Written as DNA, the CDR3 is TGTGCCAGCAGCCTTGAGCGGGGGCGCGGGAGTGACAATGAGCAGTTCTTC.

In its sample, this clone was seen a few times. The chain uses TRBV18 and TRBJ1-5, with 10 bases that match TRBD1. CDR3 length equals 15 residues. Germline values: CDR1 KGHSH, CDR2 LQKENI. The junction had 3 bases not matched to a gene; V was cut back by 2 bases and J by 5 bases. The CDR3 is CASSPEGQGYQPQHF. CDR3 DNA: TGTGCCAGCTCACCAGAGGGACAGGGGTATCAGCCCCAGCATTTT.

Only a few counts were recorded for this clone. V usage is TRBV2 and J usage is TRBJ2-2, with a tentative D call TRBD1 (6 bases). The CDR3 sequence is 14 residues long. From germline, CDR1 is SNHLY and CDR2 FYNNEI. Trimming stripped 5 bases from V and 3 bases from J, with 10 bases between. CDR3 region: CASSYREYTGELFF. In DNA form, the CDR3 reads TGTGCCAGCAGTTACAGGGAGTACACCGGGGAGCTGTTTTTT. The entire variable domain, with the rest obtained from reference TRBV2 and TRBJ2-2, is as follows: EPEVTQTPSHQVTQMGQEVILRCVPISNHLYFYWYRQILGQKVEFLVSFYNNEISEKSEIFDDQFSVERPDGSNFTLKIRSTKLEDSAMYFCASSYREYTGELFFGEGSRLTVL.

In its sample, this clone was seen a few times. This chain connects TRBV5-4 to TRBJ2-2, with 7 bases that match TRBD1. This CDR3 is 15 amino acids long. V shed 2 bases and J 1 base; nucleotides not matched to a gene: 2. Germline CDR1 reads SGHNT; CDR2 reads YYREEE (reference sequence). The CDR3 sequence is CASSFTGVNTGELFF. As DNA, the CDR3 is TGTGCCAGCAGCTTTACAGGGGTGAACACCGGGGAGCTGTTTTTT.

V usage is TRBV27 and J usage is TRBJ2-2; 8 nucleotides agree with TRBD1. V gave up 3 bases and J gave up 3 bases; unmatched junction bases: 3. The CDR3 covers 15 residues. Germline V gene data show CDR1 as MNHEY and CDR2 as SMNVEV (reference sequence). The CDR3 loop reads CASSFTGGYTGELFF. The CDR3 DNA reads TGTGCCAGCAGTTTCACAGGGGGTTACACCGGGGAGCTGTTTTTT.

This clone was counted only a few times. This chain links TRBV5-5 with TRBJ2-1, with 11 positions matching TRBD2. From germline, CDR1 is SGHKS and CDR2 YYEKEE (reference sequence). With V trimmed by 0 bases and J by 2 bases, 1 base remained unmatched. The CDR3 extends over 16 amino acids. The DNA of the CDR3 is TGTGCCAGCAGCTTGGAGGGACTAGCGGCCTACAATGAGCAGTTCTTC. Protein: CASSLEGLAAYNEQFF.

This clone was found a few times. The chain carries TRBV2 and TRBJ1-5; possible D gene TRBD1, 6 bases. Trimming cost V 8 bases and J 7 bases, with 18 bases left between them. The V gene's germline CDR1 is SNHLY and CDR2 FYNNEI. This CDR3 spans 14 amino acids. CDR3 protein: CASRGSGGGQPQHF. CDR3 nucleotide sequence: TGTGCCAGCCGAGGCTCGGGGGGCGGGCAGCCCCAGCATTTT.

This clone turned up a few times. J is TRBJ1-6 and V is TRBV6-1; TRBD1 might be the D (6 bases). CDR1 MNHNS and CDR2 SASEGT come from the germline V gene. V was shortened by 5 bases and J by 6 bases, with 8 bases between the two germline ends. The CDR3 contains 13 residues. The CDR3 region is CASSLDSNSPLHF. The CDR3 coding sequence is TGTGCCAGCAGTCTGGACAGTAATTCACCCCTCCACTTT.